This record covers a single TCR beta chain. This clone has just one count. There is no known antigen for this receptor. One base away there is no much larger clone; base qualities are not given. Trimming costs V 3 bases and J 5 bases, and their ends lie 16 bases apart. The germline V gene gives CDR1 as SGHVS and CDR2 as FNYEAQ. The CDR3 sequence holds 15 residues, the cysteine and phenylalanine included. This entry keeps only the CDR3 DNA: 45 bases, framed from base 1. The CDR3 regions of human TCRbeta chains were subjected to immunosequencing. The authors' analysis ran thus. Repertoire TCRs were matched against a reference library of SARS-CoV-2-specific TCRs generated with the MIRA antigen-specificity platform. Breadth was defined as the fraction of unique TCRs that were SARS-CoV-2-associated. Depth was defined as the fraction of total T cells that were SARS-CoV-2-associated. Using the MIRA data, each spike-specific TCR was assigned both to the spike region to which the TCR was reactive and to a CD4 or CD8 class. Log10-transformed breadth and depth values were compared by one-way ANOVA with Sidak's multiple comparisons tests. TCRdb took this table from immuneACCESS and kept in-frame rearrangements with V and J called. Such tables lack part of the clones; where checked against another copy, unresolved V genes explain under half of the gap, and the rest is unexplained. The DNA gave D and trimming, while V, J and clone size come from that table. The sample includes about 100,000 clones, with more than 75% observed a single time. Under 4% of the sample goes to the ten largest clones.

These data come from a study of T cell responses to AZD1222 COVID-19 vaccine (dated by TCRdb to about 2021). The study in broad terms: AZD1222 recipients whose second dose came at about 4 weeks and those whose second dose came at about 12 weeks were combined into one group, since spike-specific TCR depth and breadth did not differ between the two schedules. TCR sequencing was performed for 230 to 250 trial participants, of whom approximately 200 were given two doses of AZD1222 and about 25 were given two doses of MenACWY control vaccine. Trial participants were enrolled by age into subgroups of 18-55, 56-69 and 70-plus years, and roughly 150, 30 and 60 TCR-sequenced participants, respectively, were included in these subgroups. On the study overall, not on this receptor specifically: Spike-specific TCR breadth and depth rose significantly after two AZD1222 doses compared with day 0 and with MenACWY recipients. Epitopes outside the regions mutated in the B.1.351 and B.1.1.7 variants were reportedly recognized by nearly half of the unique spike-specific TCRs. Conclusions about previously exposed vaccinees are limited, since just 5 or 6 AZD1222 recipients were seropositive for SARS-CoV-2 at baseline. The 56-69-year group was small, and its depth increase did not reach significance, likely because of low power. Because no day 14 peak-response samples were available, repertoires were characterized only after the peak T cell response. CD4 TCRs associated with the vaccine covered the entire spike protein, and the dominant responses were in regions 160-218 and 743-854. Participants were mostly white British and included more females than males, and it was suggested by the authors that clonal diversity may have been underestimated.

Reading the label with the study, this specimen's time point is: baseline before first vaccination. The vaccinee samples were drawn from two UK trials, COV001 and COV002, one of which was a single-blind randomized controlled phase 2/3 trial testing AZD1222 (ChAdOx1 nCoV-19) in healthy adults. For TCRbeta chain sequencing, PBMC samples were collected from trial participants at day 0 and at day 28 after the second dose. Recombination linked TRBV7-6 to TRBJ1-1; the D gene cannot be resolved reliably. The specimen comprised peripheral blood, sampled on day 0 of AZD1222 vaccination. This clonotype was obtained from an adult in good health. The CDR3: CASSFGFRARTEAFF. The DNA is as follows: TGTGCCAGCAGCTTTGGGTTCCGGGCCCGGACTGAAGCTTTCTTT.